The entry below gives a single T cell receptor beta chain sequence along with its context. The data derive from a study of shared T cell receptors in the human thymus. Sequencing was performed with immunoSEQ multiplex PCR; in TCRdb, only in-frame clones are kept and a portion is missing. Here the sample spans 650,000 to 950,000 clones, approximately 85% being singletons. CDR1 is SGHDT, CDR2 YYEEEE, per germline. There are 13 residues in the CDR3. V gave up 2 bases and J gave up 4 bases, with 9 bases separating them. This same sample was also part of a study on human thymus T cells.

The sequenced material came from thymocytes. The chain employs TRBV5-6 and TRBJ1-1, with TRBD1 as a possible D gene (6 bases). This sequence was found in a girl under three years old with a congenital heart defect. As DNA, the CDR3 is TGTGCCAGCAGCTTAGGGGACACCACTGAAGCTTTCTTT. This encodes CASSLGDTTEAFF. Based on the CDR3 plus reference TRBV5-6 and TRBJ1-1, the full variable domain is DAGVTQSPTHLIKTRGQQVTLRCSPKSGHDTVSWYQQALGQGPQFIFQYYEEEERQRGNFPDRFSGHQFPNYSSELNVNALLLGDSALYLCASSLGDTTEAFFGQGTRLTVV.